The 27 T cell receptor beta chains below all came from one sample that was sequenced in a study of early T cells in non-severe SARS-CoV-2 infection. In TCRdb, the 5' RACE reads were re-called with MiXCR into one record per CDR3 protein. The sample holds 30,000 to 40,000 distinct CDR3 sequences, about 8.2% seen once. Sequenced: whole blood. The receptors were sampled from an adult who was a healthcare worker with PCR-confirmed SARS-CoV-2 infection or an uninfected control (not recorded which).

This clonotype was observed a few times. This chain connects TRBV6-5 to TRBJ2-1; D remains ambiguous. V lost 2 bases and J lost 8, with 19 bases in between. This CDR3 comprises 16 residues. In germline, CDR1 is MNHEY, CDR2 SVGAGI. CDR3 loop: CASSYPAGRTGHEQFF. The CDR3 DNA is TGTGCCAGCAGTTACCCCGCTGGGCGTACGGGCCATGAGCAGTTCTTC.

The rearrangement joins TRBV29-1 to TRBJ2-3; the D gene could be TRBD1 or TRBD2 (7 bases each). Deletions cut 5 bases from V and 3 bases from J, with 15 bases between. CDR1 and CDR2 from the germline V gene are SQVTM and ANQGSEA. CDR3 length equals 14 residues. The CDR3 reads CSVLGRGGTDTQYF. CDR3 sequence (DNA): TGCAGCGTTCTCGGCAGGGGGGGGACAGATACGCAGTATTTT.

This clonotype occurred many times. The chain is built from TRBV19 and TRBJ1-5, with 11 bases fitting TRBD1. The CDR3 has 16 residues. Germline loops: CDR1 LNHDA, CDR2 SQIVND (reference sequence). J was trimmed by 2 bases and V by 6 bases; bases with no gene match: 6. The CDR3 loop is CASRDRGPSGNQPQHF. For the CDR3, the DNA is TGTGCCAGTAGGGACAGGGGGCCTTCTGGCAATCAGCCCCAGCATTTT.

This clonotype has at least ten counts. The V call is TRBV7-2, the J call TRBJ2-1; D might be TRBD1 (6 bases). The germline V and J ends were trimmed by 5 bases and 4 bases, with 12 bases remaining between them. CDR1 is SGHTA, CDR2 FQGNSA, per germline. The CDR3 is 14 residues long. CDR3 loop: CASSPDRKYNEQFF. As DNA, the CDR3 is TGTGCCAGCAGCCCGGACAGAAAGTACAATGAGCAGTTCTTC.

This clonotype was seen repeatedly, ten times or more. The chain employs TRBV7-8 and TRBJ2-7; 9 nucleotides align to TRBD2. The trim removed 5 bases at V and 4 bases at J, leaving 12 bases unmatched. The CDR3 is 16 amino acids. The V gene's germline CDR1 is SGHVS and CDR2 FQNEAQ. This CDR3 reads CASSPGTSHATYEQYF. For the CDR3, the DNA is TGTGCCAGCAGCCCGGGGACTAGCCATGCCACGTACGAGCAGTACTTC.

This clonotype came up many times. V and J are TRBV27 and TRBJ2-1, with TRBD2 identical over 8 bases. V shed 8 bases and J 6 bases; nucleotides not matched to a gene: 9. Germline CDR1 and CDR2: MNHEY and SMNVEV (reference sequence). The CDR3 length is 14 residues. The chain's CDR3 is CASQSGGGLNEQFF. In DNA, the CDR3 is TGTGCCAGCCAAAGCGGGGGAGGCCTCAATGAGCAGTTCTTC.

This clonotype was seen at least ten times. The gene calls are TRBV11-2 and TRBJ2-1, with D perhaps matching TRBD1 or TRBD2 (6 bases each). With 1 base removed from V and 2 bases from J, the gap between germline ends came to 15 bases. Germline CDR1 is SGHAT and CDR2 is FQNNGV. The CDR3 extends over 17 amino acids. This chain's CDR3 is CASSLGGAAEAYNEQFF. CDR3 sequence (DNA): TGTGCCAGCAGCTTAGGGGGGGCAGCGGAGGCCTACAATGAGCAGTTCTTC. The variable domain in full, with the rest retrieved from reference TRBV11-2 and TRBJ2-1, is EAGVAQSPRYKIIEKRQSVAFWCNPISGHATLYWYQQILGQGPKLLIQFQNNGVVDDSQLPKDRFSAERLKGVDSTLKIQPAKLEDSAVYLCASSLGGAAEAYNEQFFGPGTRLTVL.

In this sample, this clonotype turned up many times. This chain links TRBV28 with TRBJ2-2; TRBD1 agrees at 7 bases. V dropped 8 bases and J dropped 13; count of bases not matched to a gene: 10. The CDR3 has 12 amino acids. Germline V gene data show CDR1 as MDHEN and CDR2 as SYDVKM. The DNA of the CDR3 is TGTGCCAGCGGAAAACCGGGACAGTTGCTGTTTTTT. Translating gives CASGKPGQLLFF.

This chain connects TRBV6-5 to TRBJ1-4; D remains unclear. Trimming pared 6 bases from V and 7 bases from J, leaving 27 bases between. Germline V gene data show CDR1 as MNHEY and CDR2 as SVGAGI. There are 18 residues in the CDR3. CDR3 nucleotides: TGTGCCAGCAGCCCCACAGTCGGGCGCGCTTCTCTAGGTGAAAAACTGTTTTTT. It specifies CASSPTVGRASLGEKLFF.

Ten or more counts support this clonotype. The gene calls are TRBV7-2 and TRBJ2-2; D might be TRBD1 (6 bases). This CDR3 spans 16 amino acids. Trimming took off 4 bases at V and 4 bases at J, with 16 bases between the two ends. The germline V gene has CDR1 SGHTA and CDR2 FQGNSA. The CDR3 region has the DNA TGTGCCAGCAGCTCGACCTACACAGGGTCCACCGGGGAGCTGTTTTTT. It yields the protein CASSSTYTGSTGELFF.

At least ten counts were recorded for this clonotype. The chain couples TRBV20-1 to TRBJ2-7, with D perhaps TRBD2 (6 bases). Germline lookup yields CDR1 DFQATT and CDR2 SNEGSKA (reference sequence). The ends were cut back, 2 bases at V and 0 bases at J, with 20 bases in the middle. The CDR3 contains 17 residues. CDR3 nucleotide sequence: TGCAGTGCTAGACCAAGGGGAGGCGGTTACAGCTCCTACGAGCAGTACTTC. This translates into CSARPRGGGYSSYEQYF.

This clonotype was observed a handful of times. CDR3 nucleotides: TGTGCCAGCAGCCAAGGTGGCAGCGTAAACATTCAGTACTTC. This sequence encodes CASSQGGSVNIQYF. The chain couples TRBV7-2 to TRBJ2-4; unclear D gene. V was trimmed by 5 bases and J by 6 bases, leaving 14 bases between them. CDR1 and CDR2 (germline): SGHTA, FQGNSA. The CDR3 runs 14 residues.

The CDR3 region has the DNA TGTGCCATCAGTGAGTCCTCAGCCAGCTACACCTTC. Translated: CAISESSASYTF. This rearrangement joins TRBV10-3 to TRBJ1-2; D unresolved. The CDR3 extends over 12 amino acids. Germline CDR1 ENHRY, CDR2 SYGVKD. The V end was cut by 0 bases, the J end by 9 bases, with 8 bases between.

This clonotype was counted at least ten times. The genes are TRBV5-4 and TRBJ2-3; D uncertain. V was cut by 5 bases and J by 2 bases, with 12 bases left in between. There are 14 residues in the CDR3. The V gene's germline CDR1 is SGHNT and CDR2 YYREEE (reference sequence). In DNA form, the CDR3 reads TGTGCCAGCAGTCGAAGGGCCCTCACAGATACGCAGTATTTT. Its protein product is CASSRRALTDTQYF.

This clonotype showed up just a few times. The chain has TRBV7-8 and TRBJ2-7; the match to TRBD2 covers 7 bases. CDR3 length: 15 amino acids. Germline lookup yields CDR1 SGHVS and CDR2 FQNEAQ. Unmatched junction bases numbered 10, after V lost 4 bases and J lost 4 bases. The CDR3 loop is CASSSGGYGAYEQYF. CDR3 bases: TGTGCCAGCAGCTCCGGGGGGTATGGGGCGTACGAGCAGTACTTC.

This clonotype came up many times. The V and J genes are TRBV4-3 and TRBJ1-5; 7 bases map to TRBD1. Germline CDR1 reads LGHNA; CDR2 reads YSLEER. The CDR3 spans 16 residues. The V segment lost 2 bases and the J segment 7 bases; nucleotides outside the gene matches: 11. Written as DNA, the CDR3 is TGCGCCAGCAGCCAACCCACAGGGGTTAGGGGCCAGCCCCAGCATTTT. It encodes CASSQPTGVRGQPQHF.

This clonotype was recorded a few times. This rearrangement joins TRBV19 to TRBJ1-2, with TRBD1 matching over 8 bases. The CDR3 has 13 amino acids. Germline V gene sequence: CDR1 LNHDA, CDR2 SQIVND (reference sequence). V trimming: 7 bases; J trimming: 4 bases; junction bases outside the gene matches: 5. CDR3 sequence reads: CASTTDRVYGYTF. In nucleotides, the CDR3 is TGTGCCAGTACCACGGACAGGGTCTATGGCTACACCTTC.

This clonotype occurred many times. CDR3: CASTTDRGRSYEQYF. CDR3 DNA sequence: TGTGCCAGCACAACCGACAGGGGGCGCTCCTACGAGCAGTACTTC. The chain couples TRBV2 to TRBJ2-7, with TRBD1 matching over 10 bases. The CDR3 spans 15 residues. Germline CDR1 and CDR2: SNHLY and FYNNEI. V was clipped by 7 bases and J by 0 bases; unmatched bases: 6.

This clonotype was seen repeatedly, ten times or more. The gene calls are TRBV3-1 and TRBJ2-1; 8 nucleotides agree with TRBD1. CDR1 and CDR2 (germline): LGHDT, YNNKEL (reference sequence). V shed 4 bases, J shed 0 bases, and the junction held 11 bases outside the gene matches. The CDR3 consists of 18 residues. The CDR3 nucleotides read TGTGCCAGCAGCCGAGAGACAGGGGACCTCAGCTCCTACAATGAGCAGTTCTTC. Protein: CASSRETGDLSSYNEQFF.

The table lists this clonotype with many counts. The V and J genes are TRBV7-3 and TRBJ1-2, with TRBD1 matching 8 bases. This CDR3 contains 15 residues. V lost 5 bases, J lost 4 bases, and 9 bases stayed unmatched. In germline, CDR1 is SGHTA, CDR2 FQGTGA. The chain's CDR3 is CASSLSGGAGYGYTF. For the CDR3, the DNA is TGTGCCAGCAGCCTATCAGGGGGCGCGGGCTATGGCTACACCTTC.

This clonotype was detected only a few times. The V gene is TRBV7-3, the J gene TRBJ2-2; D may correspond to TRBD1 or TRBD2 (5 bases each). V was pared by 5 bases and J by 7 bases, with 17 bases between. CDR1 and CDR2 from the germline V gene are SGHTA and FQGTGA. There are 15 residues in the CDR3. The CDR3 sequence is CASSTGTGDGGELFF. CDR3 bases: TGTGCCAGCAGCACCGGGACCGGGGATGGCGGGGAGCTGTTTTTT.

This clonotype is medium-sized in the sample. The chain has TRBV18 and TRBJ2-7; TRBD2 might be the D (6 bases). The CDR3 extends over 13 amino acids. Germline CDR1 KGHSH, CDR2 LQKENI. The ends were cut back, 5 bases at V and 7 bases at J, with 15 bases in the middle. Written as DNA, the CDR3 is TGTGCCAGCTCAGGACTCTTCGGGGGAGAGCAGTACTTC. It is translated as CASSGLFGGEQYF.

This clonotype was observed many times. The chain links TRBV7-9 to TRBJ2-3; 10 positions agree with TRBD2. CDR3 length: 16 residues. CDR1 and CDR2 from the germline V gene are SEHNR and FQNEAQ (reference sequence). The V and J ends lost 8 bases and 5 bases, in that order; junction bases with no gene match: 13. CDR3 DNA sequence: TGTGCCAGCGTCCTTGATAGCGGGGGGTGGAGAGATACGCAGTATTTT. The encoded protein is CASVLDSGGWRDTQYF. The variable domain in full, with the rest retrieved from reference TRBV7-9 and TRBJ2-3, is DTGVSQNPRHKITKRGQNVTFRCDPISEHNRLYWYRQTLGQGPEFLTYFQNEAQLEKSRLLSDRFSAERPKGSFSTLEIQRTEQGDSAMYLCASVLDSGGWRDTQYFGPGTRLTVL.

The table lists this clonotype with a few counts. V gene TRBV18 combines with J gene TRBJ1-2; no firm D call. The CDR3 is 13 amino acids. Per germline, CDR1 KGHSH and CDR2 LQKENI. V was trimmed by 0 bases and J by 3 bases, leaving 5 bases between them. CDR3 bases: TGTGCCAGCTCACCACCGTGGGACTATGGCTACACCTTC. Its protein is CASSPPWDYGYTF.

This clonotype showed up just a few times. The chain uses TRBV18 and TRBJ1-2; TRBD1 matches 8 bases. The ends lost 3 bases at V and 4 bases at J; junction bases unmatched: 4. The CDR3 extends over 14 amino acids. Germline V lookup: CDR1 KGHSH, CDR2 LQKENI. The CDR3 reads CASSPDRGGYGYTF. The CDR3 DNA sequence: TGTGCCAGCTCACCCGACAGGGGCGGCTATGGCTACACCTTC. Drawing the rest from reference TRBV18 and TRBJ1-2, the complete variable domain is NAGVMQNPRHLVRRRGQEARLRCSPMKGHSHVYWYRQLPEEGLKFMVYLQKENIIDESGMPKERFSAEFPKEGPSILRIQQVVRGDSAAYFCASSPDRGGYGYTFGSGTRLTVV.

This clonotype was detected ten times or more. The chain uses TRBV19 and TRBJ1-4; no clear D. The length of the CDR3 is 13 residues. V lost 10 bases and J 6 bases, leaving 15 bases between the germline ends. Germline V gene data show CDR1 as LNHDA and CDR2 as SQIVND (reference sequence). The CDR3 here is CATEDVGDEKLFF. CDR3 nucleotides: TGTGCCACCGAGGACGTAGGTGATGAAAAACTGTTTTTT.

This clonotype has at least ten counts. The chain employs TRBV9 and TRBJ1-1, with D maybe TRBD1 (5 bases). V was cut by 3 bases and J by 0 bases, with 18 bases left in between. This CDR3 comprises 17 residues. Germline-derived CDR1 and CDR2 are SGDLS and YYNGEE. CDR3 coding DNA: TGTGCCAGCAGCGCAATGGGGACCCTCGGGGTGAACACTGAAGCTTTCTTT. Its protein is CASSAMGTLGVNTEAFF.